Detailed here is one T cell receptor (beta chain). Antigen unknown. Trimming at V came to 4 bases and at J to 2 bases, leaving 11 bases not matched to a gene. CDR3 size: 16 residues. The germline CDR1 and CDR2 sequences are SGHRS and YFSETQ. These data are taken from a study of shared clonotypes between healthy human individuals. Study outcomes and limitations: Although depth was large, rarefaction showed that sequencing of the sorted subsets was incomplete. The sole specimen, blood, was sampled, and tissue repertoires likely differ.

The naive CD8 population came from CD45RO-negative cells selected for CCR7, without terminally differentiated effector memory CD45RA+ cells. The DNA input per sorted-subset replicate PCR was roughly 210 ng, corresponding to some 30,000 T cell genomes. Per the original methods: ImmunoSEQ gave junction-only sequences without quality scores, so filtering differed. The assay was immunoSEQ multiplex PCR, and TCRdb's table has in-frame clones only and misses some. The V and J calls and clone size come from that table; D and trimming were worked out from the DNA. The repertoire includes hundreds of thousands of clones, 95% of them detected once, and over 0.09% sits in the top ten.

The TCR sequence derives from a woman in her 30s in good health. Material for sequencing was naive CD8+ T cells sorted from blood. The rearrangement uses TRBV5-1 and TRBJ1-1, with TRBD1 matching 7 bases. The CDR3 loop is CASSQDSRDSNTEAFF. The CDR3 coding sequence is TGCGCCAGCAGCCAGGACTCCCGGGACAGCAACACTGAAGCTTTCTTT.